Listed here are 18 T cell receptor beta chains from one sample, sequenced in a study of patients and donors after allogeneic stem cell transplantation. TCRdb fed the RT-PCR reads into MiXCR, producing one record per CDR3 protein. The sample consists of about 960,000 distinct CDR3 sequences, roughly 18% of them appearing once. Source material: blood, either unsorted or a sorted T cell fraction (not recorded which). The receptors come from a human donor who was either an allogeneic HSCT recipient or a stem cell or donor lymphocyte infusion donor (not recorded which). It is not recorded whose cells these are; they may come from a transplant donor.

This clonotype has more than one count but fewer than ten. The V gene is TRBV4-2, the J gene TRBJ1-1; tentatively, D is TRBD1 (6 bases). The CDR3 is 18 residues long. CDR1 and CDR2 from the germline V gene are LGHNA and YNFKEQ. With 0 bases removed from V and 1 base from J, the gap between germline ends came to 18 bases. Here the CDR3 reads CASSQDRGRVGQNTEAFF. The CDR3 bases are TGTGCCAGCAGCCAAGATAGGGGTCGGGTGGGACAGAACACTGAAGCTTTCTTT.

The rearrangement joins TRBV9 to TRBJ2-3, with D possibly being TRBD1 (5 bases). The CDR3 length is 15 residues. Trimming removed 0 bases from V and 3 bases from J, with 11 bases in between. CDR1 and CDR2 (germline): SGDLS, YYNGEE. The CDR3 DNA reads as TGTGCCAGCAGCGTAGCAGGGCTTGGTACAGATACGCAGTATTTT. Its translation: CASSVAGLGTDTQYF.

This clonotype was found a few times. The gene calls are TRBV20-1 and TRBJ2-3; 13 nucleotides match TRBD2. Trimming took 3 bases from V and 3 from J; bases not matched to a gene: 3. The CDR3 extends over 15 amino acids. The V gene's germline CDR1 is DFQATT and CDR2 SNEGSKA (reference sequence). CDR3 region: CSARGTSGKTDTQYF. In nucleotides, the CDR3 is TGCAGTGCTAGGGGGACTAGCGGGAAAACAGATACGCAGTATTTT.

This clonotype was picked up a small number of times. One end of the junction is discordant with germline, which a read error may explain. The genes are TRBV7-9 and TRBJ2-1; TRBD2 is a possible D gene (6 bases). CDR1 and CDR2 from the germline V gene are SEHNR and FQNEAQ (reference sequence). The CDR3 sequence is 14 residues long. This chain's CDR3 is CASSRVEDRREKTF. Here the CDR3 DNA reads TGTGCCAGCAGCCGAGTGGAGGATCGCCGGGAGAAGACCTTC. The whole variable domain, remainder taken from reference TRBV7-9 and TRBJ2-1, is DTGVSQNPRHKITKRGQNVTFRCDPISEHNRLYWYRQTLGQGPEFLTYFQNEAQLEKSRLLSDRFSAERPKGSFSTLEIQRTEQGDSAMYLCASSRVEDRREKTFGPGTRLTVL.

This clonotype occurred a few times. The genes are TRBV27 and TRBJ1-1; D is ambiguous. This CDR3 spans 14 amino acids. Trimming removed 4 bases from V and 0 bases from J, with 9 bases in between. The germline V gene has CDR1 MNHEY and CDR2 SMNVEV (reference sequence). CDR3 sequence: CASSYWGMNTEAFF. In DNA form, the CDR3 reads TGTGCCAGCAGTTACTGGGGAATGAACACTGAAGCTTTCTTT.

The chain links TRBV6-1 to TRBJ1-5, with a weak D call TRBD1 (6 bases). Germline CDR1 reads MNHNS; CDR2 reads SASEGT. V lost 6 bases and J 2 bases, leaving 14 bases between the germline ends. The CDR3 totals 15 residues. The CDR3, as DNA: TGTGCCAGCAGAGGCGCAGGGGTGGGCAATCAGCCCCAGCATTTT. It codes for CASRGAGVGNQPQHF.

In its sample, this clonotype was seen a few times. The junction and the germline gene differ at one end; a read error may be behind it. The chain links TRBV12-3 or TRBV12-4 to TRBJ2-3; D unclear. There are 12 residues in the CDR3. This CDR3 is CASSRTTHTQYF. CDR3 bases: TGTGCCAGCAGCCGAACCACACATACGCAGTATTTT.

This clonotype was detected only a few times. V usage is TRBV3-1 and J usage is TRBJ2-7; D is perhaps TRBD2 (5 bases). V lost 6 bases, J lost 2 bases, and 8 bases lay in between. CDR1 is LGHDT, CDR2 YNNKEL, per germline (reference sequence). This CDR3 is 12 amino acids long. This CDR3 is CASRGAAYEQYF. DNA of the CDR3: TGTGCCAGCAGGGGAGCGGCCTACGAGCAGTACTTC.

A few counts support this clonotype. The V call is TRBV9, the J call TRBJ2-1, with 9 bases matching TRBD2. Germline lookup yields CDR1 SGDLS and CDR2 YYNGEE. The CDR3 is 16 residues long. With 0 bases clipped from V and 6 bases from J, the junction kept 7 bases outside the gene matches. Here the CDR3 reads CASSVARRGGVNEQFF. As DNA, the CDR3 is TGTGCCAGCAGCGTAGCTCGGCGGGGGGGGGTCAATGAGCAGTTCTTC.

This rearrangement joins TRBV7-3 to TRBJ2-4; D gene ambiguous. Germline V lookup: CDR1 SGHTA, CDR2 FQGTGA. Between the trimmed V and J ends, which lost 4 bases and 6 bases, there was a span of 13 bases. The CDR3 runs to 14 residues. The CDR3 sequence is CASSSTREGNIQYF. The CDR3, as DNA: TGTGCCAGCAGCTCCACAAGGGAAGGAAACATTCAGTACTTC.

This clonotype was counted at least ten times. The chain couples TRBV29-1 to TRBJ1-5; D remains unclear. The CDR3 has 13 amino acids. Germline V lookup: CDR1 SQVTM, CDR2 ANQGSEA. V was cut by 6 bases and J by 7 bases, with 16 bases left in between. In DNA form, the CDR3 reads TGCAGCGTGGAGGTAAAAAGTGGACAGCCCCAGCATTTT. Its translation is CSVEVKSGQPQHF.

The chain joins TRBV15 to TRBJ2-7; 8 nucleotides line up with TRBD2. Per the germline V gene, CDR1 is LNHNV and CDR2 is YYDKDF (reference sequence). This CDR3 is 13 amino acids long. V was pared by 5 bases and J by 3 bases, with 3 bases of the junction left unmatched. CDR3 region: CATSRGGYYEQYF. DNA for the CDR3: TGTGCCACCAGCCGCGGGGGGTACTACGAGCAGTACTTC.

The chain employs TRBV5-1 and TRBJ2-1; D call uncertain. The CDR3 runs to 12 residues. Trimming removed 0 bases at V and 9 bases at J, with 7 bases between. Germline-derived CDR1 and CDR2 are SGHRS and YFSETQ. DNA of the CDR3: TGCGCCAGCAGCTTGGAACAGCGTGAGCAGTTCTTC. Protein: CASSLEQREQFF. Looking up the rest from reference TRBV5-1 and TRBJ2-1 gives the full variable domain: KAGVTQTPRYLIKTRGQQVTLSCSPISGHRSVSWYQQTPGQGLQFLFEYFSETQRNKGNFPGRFSGRQFSNSRSEMNVSTLELGDSALYLCASSLEQREQFFGPGTRLTVL.

On this clonotype: Mismatch with germline at one junction end may stem from a read error. This chain connects TRBV12-3 or TRBV12-4 to TRBJ1-1; no firm D call. The CDR3 is made up of 14 amino acids. Here the CDR3 DNA reads TGTGCCAGCGGTTTAAGGCAGATGATACCTGAAGCTTTCTTT. It translates to CASGLRQMIPEAFF.

This clonotype was seen more than once but under ten times. V and J are TRBV29-1 and TRBJ2-7; D is undetermined. This CDR3 contains 13 residues. Per the germline V gene, CDR1 is SQVTM and CDR2 is ANQGSEA. The V end was cut by 5 bases, the J end by 4 bases, with 15 bases between. The CDR3 sequence: CSVRTTEMYEQYF. DNA of the CDR3: TGCAGCGTTCGCACGACCGAGATGTACGAGCAGTACTTC.

This clonotype was recorded many times. V is TRBV29-1 and J is TRBJ1-2, with D perhaps TRBD1 (5 bases). The CDR3 runs to 12 residues. Germline V gene data show CDR1 as SQVTM and CDR2 as ANQGSEA. Trimming cost V 3 bases and J 2 bases, with 7 bases left between them. CDR3 sequence (DNA): TGCAGCGTTGACGACAGCAACTATGGCTACACCTTC. This translates into CSVDDSNYGYTF.

This chain joins TRBV20-1 and TRBJ2-3, with 10 bases identical to TRBD1. Germline lookup yields CDR1 DFQATT and CDR2 SNEGSKA (reference sequence). The V and J ends lost 4 bases and 0 bases, in that order; junction bases with no gene match: 7. The CDR3 loop spans 16 amino acids. CDR3 sequence: CSATGTGARSTDTQYF. The CDR3 nucleotides read TGCAGTGCTACCGGGACAGGGGCCCGTAGCACAGATACGCAGTATTTT.

This clonotype came up many times. The chain joins TRBV20-1 to TRBJ2-1; D is perhaps TRBD1 (6 bases). V was trimmed by 6 bases and J by 0 bases, leaving 21 bases between them. Germline V CDR1 and CDR2: DFQATT, SNEGSKA (reference sequence). The CDR3 has 17 amino acids. The CDR3 nucleotides read TGCAGTGCCCCAGCAGGGGCCAATCATATCTCCTACAATGAGCAGTTCTTC. Protein product: CSAPAGANHISYNEQFF.